A single sample gave rise to the 30 T cell receptor beta chains below, sequenced in a study of identical twins. TCRdb called the 5' RACE reads again in MiXCR, with one record for every CDR3 protein. The sample holds a few hundred thousand distinct CDR3 sequences; 10% to 13% are singletons and the top ten take 9% to 10%. The sequenced material came from memory T cells sorted from blood. The source of these receptors is a man aged 50-59 years in good health.

This clonotype came up a few times. The gene calls are TRBV20-1 and TRBJ2-2, with unresolved D. V dropped 4 bases and J dropped 3 bases, with 9 bases sitting between them. The CDR3 covers 13 residues. The germline V gene encodes CDR1 DFQATT and CDR2 SNEGSKA (reference sequence). Written as DNA, the CDR3 is TGCAGTGCTAATTCTGGGTACACCGGGGAGCTGTTTTTT. Its translation is CSANSGYTGELFF.

This clonotype was seen repeatedly, ten times or more. The V gene is TRBV20-1, the J gene TRBJ2-2; no clear D gene. Trimming took 3 bases from V and 6 from J, leaving 14 bases between them. Germline V gene lookup returns CDR1 DFQATT and CDR2 SNEGSKA (reference sequence). This CDR3 contains 14 residues. The CDR3 here is CSARRQFASGELFF. The DNA for the CDR3 is TGCAGTGCTAGGAGGCAGTTCGCATCCGGGGAGCTGTTTTTT.

The chain joins TRBV11-1 to TRBJ2-7; possible D gene TRBD1, 6 bases. Trimming pared 3 bases from V and 7 bases from J, leaving 13 bases between. The germline V gene encodes CDR1 SGHAT and CDR2 FQDESV (reference sequence). The CDR3 loop spans 13 amino acids. CDR3 amino acids: CASSLRQAAEQYF. In nucleotides, the CDR3 is TGTGCCAGCAGCTTGAGACAGGCGGCGGAGCAGTACTTC. Drawing the rest from reference TRBV11-1 and TRBJ2-7, the complete variable domain is EAEVAQSPRYKITEKSQAVAFWCDPISGHATLYWYRQILGQGPELLVQFQDESVVDDSQLPKDRFSAERLKGVDSTLKIQPAELGDSAMYLCASSLRQAAEQYFGPGTRLTVT.

This clonotype has a count of ten or more. The gene calls are TRBV5-1 and TRBJ2-7, with 7 bases fitting TRBD1. The germline V gene encodes CDR1 SGHRS and CDR2 YFSETQ. The CDR3 is 15 residues long. Trimming took 0 bases from V and 0 from J; bases not matched to a gene: 3. DNA for the CDR3: TGCGCCAGCAGCTTGGAACAGGGGTTCTCCTACGAGCAGTACTTC. Amino acid sequence: CASSLEQGFSYEQYF.

V gene TRBV20-1 combines with J gene TRBJ2-1; no firm D call. This CDR3 is built from 12 residues. Trimming cost V 6 bases and J 8 bases, with 14 bases left between them. Germline V gene sequence: CDR1 DFQATT, CDR2 SNEGSKA (reference sequence). CDR3 amino acids: CSALANKHEQFF. The CDR3 region has the DNA TGCAGTGCCCTGGCTAACAAACATGAGCAGTTCTTC.

This clonotype was observed at least ten times. The chain joins TRBV5-1 to TRBJ1-5, with TRBD1 matching over 9 bases. Germline assignment: CDR1 SGHRS and CDR2 YFSETQ. J lost 7 bases, V lost 4 bases, and 9 bases had no gene match. This CDR3 comprises 15 residues. The DNA for the CDR3 is TGCGCCAGCAGCCCAGGGACAGGGCTTTACCAGCCCCAGCATTTT. The encoded protein is CASSPGTGLYQPQHF.

This clonotype was recorded at least ten times. This sequence joins TRBV10-3 and TRBJ1-2; 10 bases align to TRBD1. The CDR3 consists of 16 residues. Germline CDR1 reads ENHRY; CDR2 reads SYGVKD. V lost 0 bases to trimming and J lost 2 bases; unmatched junction nucleotides: 3. The CDR3 here is CAISESWTGGNYGYTF. DNA for the CDR3: TGTGCCATCAGTGAGTCATGGACAGGGGGAAACTATGGCTACACCTTC.

The gene calls are TRBV28 and TRBJ2-2, with D perhaps being TRBD1 or TRBD2 (6 bases each). V was trimmed by 5 bases and J by 1 base, leaving 17 bases between them. The germline CDR1 and CDR2 sequences are MDHEN and SYDVKM. The CDR3 contains 17 residues. CDR3 region: CASSDPLGGLNTGELFF. As DNA, the CDR3 is TGTGCCAGCAGTGACCCACTGGGGGGCCTGAACACCGGGGAGCTGTTTTTT.

This clonotype was counted ten times or more. This chain connects TRBV12-3 or TRBV12-4 to TRBJ1-2, with D possibly TRBD1 on 5 matching bases. There are 14 residues in the CDR3. Trimming took off 5 bases at V and 8 bases at J, with 18 bases between the two ends. Here the CDR3 reads CASSNPPGQRGYTF. CDR3 DNA sequence: TGTGCCAGCAGTAACCCGCCTGGACAAAGAGGCTACACCTTC.

The gene calls are TRBV20-1 and TRBJ2-3; 11 nucleotides agree with TRBD2. The germline CDR1 and CDR2 sequences are DFQATT and SNEGSKA (reference sequence). This CDR3 contains 15 residues. V lost 6 bases to trimming and J lost 8 bases; unmatched junction nucleotides: 13. CDR3 sequence (DNA): TGCAGTGCCAAGATATTAGCGGGAGGGCCCGGTACGCAGTATTTT. It is translated as CSAKILAGGPGTQYF.

This clonotype has a handful of counts. The gene calls are TRBV12-3 or TRBV12-4 and TRBJ2-1, with 11 bases identical to TRBD2. The CDR3 consists of 17 residues. Trimming at V came to 6 bases and at J to 9 bases, leaving 16 bases not matched to a gene. CDR3 sequence: CASRARGLAGGVAEQFF. CDR3 sequence (DNA): TGTGCCAGCAGGGCTCGGGGGCTAGCGGGAGGAGTCGCTGAGCAGTTCTTC.

The V gene is TRBV25-1, the J gene TRBJ2-3; 7 bases are shared with TRBD2. This CDR3 comprises 17 residues. V shed 3 bases and J 3 bases; nucleotides not matched to a gene: 12. Germline assignment: CDR1 MGHDK and CDR2 SYGVNS. The CDR3 spells CASSEGGGGLETDTQYF. DNA for the CDR3: TGTGCCAGCAGTGAGGGTGGCGGGGGACTGGAGACAGATACGCAGTATTTT.

This clonotype was seen many times. The genes are TRBV12-3 or TRBV12-4 and TRBJ2-3, with a weak D call TRBD2 (5 bases). This CDR3 is built from 14 residues. Trimming took off 6 bases at V and 9 bases at J, with 19 bases between the two ends. CDR3 sequence reads: CASSPSRRAGTQYF. CDR3 bases: TGTGCCAGCAGCCCCAGTCGGCGGGCCGGGACGCAGTATTTT.

The chain employs TRBV4-3 and TRBJ2-7, with a tentative D call TRBD2 (5 bases). The germline V and J ends were trimmed by 9 bases and 3 bases, with 18 bases remaining between them. The CDR3 contains 14 residues. The germline gives CDR1 LGHNA, CDR2 YSLEER. The CDR3 is CAREKRNLDYEQYF. In DNA, the CDR3 is TGCGCCAGGGAAAAGCGGAACTTAGACTACGAGCAGTACTTC.

V gene TRBV20-1 combines with J gene TRBJ2-1, with 7 bases that match TRBD1. The CDR3 extends over 14 amino acids. The junction had 5 bases not matched to a gene; V was cut back by 5 bases and J by 1 base. Germline CDR1 reads DFQATT; CDR2 reads SNEGSKA (reference sequence). CDR3 in amino acids: CSAVPGQSYNEQFF. The CDR3 bases are TGCAGTGCTGTCCCGGGACAGTCCTACAATGAGCAGTTCTTC.

This clonotype was seen a few times. In DNA form, the CDR3 reads TGTGCCAGCAGCTTAGTGGAGGTTCAAAGCTCTGGAAACACCATATATTTT. Translation gives CASSLVEVQSSGNTIYF. The chain links TRBV7-2 to TRBJ1-3; D is ambiguous. The CDR3 totals 17 residues. CDR1 is SGHTA and CDR2 is FQGNSA in the germline V gene. V shed 1 base and J shed 0 bases, with 13 bases lying between them.

The chain couples TRBV6-2 or TRBV6-3 to TRBJ2-3, with 10 positions matching TRBD1. CDR3 size: 16 residues. In germline, CDR1 is MNHEY, CDR2 SVGEGT. Trimming at V came to 5 bases and at J to 0 bases, leaving 5 bases not matched to a gene. This CDR3 reads CASSQDRGLSTDTQYF. CDR3 nucleotides: TGTGCCAGCAGTCAAGACAGGGGGCTAAGCACAGATACGCAGTATTTT.

This clonotype was recorded many times. The CDR3 loop is CASSPGTSGTEQYF. CDR3 nucleotide sequence: TGTGCCAGCAGTCCCGGGACTAGCGGGACCGAGCAGTACTTC. This rearrangement joins TRBV12-3 or TRBV12-4 to TRBJ2-7, with TRBD2 matching 13 bases. J was trimmed by 6 bases and V by 5 bases; bases with no gene match: 4. The CDR3 length is 14 residues.

V gene TRBV27 combines with J gene TRBJ2-7; 12 bases map to TRBD2. Germline V gene data show CDR1 as MNHEY and CDR2 as SMNVEV (reference sequence). V dropped 6 bases and J dropped 6; count of bases not matched to a gene: 9. The CDR3 loop spans 15 amino acids. The CDR3 sequence is CASSTRLAGDSEQYF. DNA for the CDR3: TGTGCCAGCAGCACCCGACTAGCGGGAGACTCCGAGCAGTACTTC.

This clonotype appeared many times. The genes are TRBV10-2 and TRBJ1-2; TRBD1 matches 7 bases. V lost 3 bases to trimming and J lost 7 bases; unmatched junction nucleotides: 8. The CDR3 is 14 residues long. Germline assignment: CDR1 WSHSY and CDR2 SAAADI. The CDR3 coding sequence is TGCGCCAGCAGTGAAGTGAGACAGGGCCCTGGCTACACCTTC. It translates to CASSEVRQGPGYTF.

The rearrangement joins TRBV4-3 to TRBJ2-3; a weak D match, TRBD2 (7 bases). V lost 3 bases, J lost 6 bases, and 16 bases lay in between. The CDR3 consists of 15 residues. Germline V gives CDR1 LGHNA, CDR2 YSLEER. CDR3 protein: CASSQGGQGMDTQYF. In DNA form, the CDR3 reads TGCGCCAGCAGCCAGGGAGGGCAGGGGATGGATACGCAGTATTTT.

The chain combines TRBV9 with TRBJ2-1; the match to TRBD2 covers 7 bases. The germline V gene has CDR1 SGDLS and CDR2 YYNGEE. This CDR3 is 15 amino acids long. Trimming removed 6 bases from V and 0 bases from J; junction bases left unmatched: 6. Here the CDR3 reads CASTPGRLSYNEQFF. CDR3 DNA sequence: TGTGCCAGCACACCCGGGAGGCTCTCCTACAATGAGCAGTTCTTC.

This chain connects TRBV20-1 to TRBJ2-3, with TRBD2 matching 9 bases. The CDR3 is made up of 17 amino acids. Germline CDR1 and CDR2: DFQATT and SNEGSKA (reference sequence). V was pared by 0 bases and J by 4 bases, with 11 bases of the junction left unmatched. CDR3 residues: CSARDVYQREAPDTQYF. The CDR3 DNA is TGCAGTGCTAGAGATGTTTATCAGCGGGAGGCCCCAGATACGCAGTATTTT.

The chain carries TRBV5-6 and TRBJ2-5, with D unresolved. Looked up from germline, CDR1 is SGHDT and CDR2 is YYEEEE. The V gene lost 3 bases and the J gene lost 1 base, with 7 bases spanning the gap. This CDR3 contains 13 residues. The CDR3 DNA follows: TGTGCCAGCAGCTGGTCGGCCCAAGAGACCCAGTACTTC. Encoded protein: CASSWSAQETQYF.

This clonotype is a singleton in its sample. V usage is TRBV18 and J usage is TRBJ2-7; 9 bases line up with TRBD2. The ends lost 2 bases at V and 5 bases at J; junction bases unmatched: 4. Germline V gene sequence: CDR1 KGHSH, CDR2 LQKENI. This CDR3 has 14 residues. The CDR3 sequence: CASSPTSGRNEQYF. The CDR3 nucleotides are TGTGCCAGCTCACCAACCAGCGGGAGGAACGAGCAGTACTTC.

The chain has TRBV5-6 and TRBJ1-6; D might be TRBD1 (5 bases). CDR1 SGHDT and CDR2 YYEEEE come from the germline V gene. V lost 6 bases, J lost 0 bases, and 10 bases lay in between. This CDR3 comprises 15 residues. The CDR3 DNA reads as TGTGCCAGCAAATGGGGGAGCTCCTATAATTCACCCCTCCACTTT. Its protein is CASKWGSSYNSPLHF.

J is TRBJ2-1 and V is TRBV15, with D perhaps TRBD2 (7 bases). This CDR3 is built from 15 residues. Germline CDR1 and CDR2: LNHNV and YYDKDF (reference sequence). Trimming took off 5 bases at V and 6 bases at J, with 17 bases between the two ends. Here the CDR3 DNA reads TGTGCCACCAGCCTCGAACGGGGGGCGGGCAATGAGCAGTTCTTC. Protein product: CATSLERGAGNEQFF.

The J gene is TRBJ1-4, the V gene TRBV4-2; no reliable D call. Germline lookup yields CDR1 LGHNA and CDR2 YNFKEQ. CDR3 length equals 17 residues. V was shortened by 0 bases and J by 3 bases, with 14 bases between the two germline ends. The CDR3 DNA sequence: TGTGCCAGCAGCCAAGAACCGTCAAGGGCAGCTAATGAAAAACTGTTTTTT. Protein sequence: CASSQEPSRAANEKLFF.

This clonotype occurred many times. CDR3 sequence reads: CASSLYGFPRDRGRDANTGELFF. The DNA for the CDR3 is TGTGCCAGCAGTTTATATGGTTTTCCCCGGGACAGGGGGCGCGACGCGAACACCGGGGAGCTGTTTTTT. The rearrangement joins TRBV28 to TRBJ2-2; TRBD1 matches at 12 bases. CDR3 length equals 23 residues. From germline, CDR1 is MDHEN and CDR2 SYDVKM. After removal of 1 base from V and 0 bases from J, the junction contained 18 bases not matched to a gene.

This clonotype was seen a few times. J is TRBJ2-5 and V is TRBV12-3 or TRBV12-4; 8 bases line up with TRBD2. V was clipped by 3 bases and J by 3 bases; unmatched bases: 6. This CDR3 has 15 amino acids. CDR3 coding DNA: TGTGCCAGCAGTTTCACGGGGGGGTCGGAAGAGACCCAGTACTTC. It translates to CASSFTGGSEETQYF.